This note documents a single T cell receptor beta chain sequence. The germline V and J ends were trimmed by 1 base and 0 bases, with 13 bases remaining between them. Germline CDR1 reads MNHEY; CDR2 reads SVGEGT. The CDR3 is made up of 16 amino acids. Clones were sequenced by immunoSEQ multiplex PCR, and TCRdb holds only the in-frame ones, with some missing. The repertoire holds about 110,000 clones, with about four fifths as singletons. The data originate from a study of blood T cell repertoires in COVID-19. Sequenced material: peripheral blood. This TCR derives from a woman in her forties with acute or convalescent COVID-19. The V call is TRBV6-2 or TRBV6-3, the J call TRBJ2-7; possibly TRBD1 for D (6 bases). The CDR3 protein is CASSYFNRAPSYEQYF. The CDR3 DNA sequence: TGTGCCAGCAGTTACTTTAACAGGGCGCCCTCCTACGAGCAGTACTTC.